Here is one T cell receptor (beta chain) with its context. Its binding antigen is unknown. There are no base qualities to consult, and no much larger clone falls within one base. Library creation used the immunoSEQ multiplex PCR assay. For the multiplex PCR, a mixture combining 60 forward primers for TCR Vbeta segments and 13 reverse primers for TCR Jbeta segments was used. The CDR3 region of rearranged TCR beta genes was amplified from genomic DNA by a multiplex PCR assay. The Illumina HiSeq System was used to sequence the amplified TCR beta libraries as 87-base-pair reads. Regarding the original processing steps: A later analysis counted about 76 million unique TCR beta chains across the 666 repertoires, and roughly 10 million of these chains were shared by at least two donors. To remove PCR and sequencing errors, raw reads were error-corrected and collapsed into unique sequences using a nearest-neighbor algorithm that merged closely related sequences. To assign V, D and J gene segments, CDR3 sequences were aligned to IMGT reference sequences. For a sequence to be retained, a match of at least six nucleotides was required to both a V gene segment and a J gene segment. A rearrangement counted as productive if the CDR3 had no stop codons and remained in frame with V and J, and every other rearrangement counted as non-productive. Following IMGT convention, CDR3 was defined as the stretch from the second conserved V-encoded cysteine up to the conserved J-encoded phenylalanine. The earlier analysis of 500 to 650 of the donors excluded any sequence lacking an unambiguous match to a single V gene segment. In an earlier analysis of approximately 550 of the donors, V segments were called functional above 56.7% productive rearrangements and were called segregating when the between-donor standard deviation exceeded 5%. A statistical classification framework was built to diagnose cytomegalovirus status from the catalog of TCR beta chain sequences. V and J gene assignment, in a later analysis, came from comparing TCR nucleotide sequences with IMGT/GENE-DB human TR gene sequences. The TCRdist pipeline was used in a later analysis to assign CDR3 sequences and most-parsimonious VDJ recombination scenarios. A later analysis defined each TCR beta chain by its CDR3 amino acid sequence plus V-gene family, and excluded reads lacking a unique V-gene family. In a later analysis, a few hundred highly shared, low-generation-probability nucleotide sequences were removed to address suspected cross-contamination and a sequencing artifact. In a later analysis, a clonal expansion index for each public chain was calculated from normalized within-repertoire ranks of inferred template counts. In a later analysis, generation probabilities were computed with a VDJ recombination model fitted to out-of-frame rearrangements, and the resulting probabilities were checked against IGoR. Hypergeometric tests were used in a later analysis to score TCR-TCR, TCR-HLA and TCR-CMV co-occurrence, with a repertoire-size bias correction applied to the TCR pairs. In a later analysis, false discovery rates were estimated by permuting HLA or CMV assignments 20 times. In a later analysis, co-occurring TCRs were grouped with DBSCAN, and TCRdist sequence similarity was added when clustering was performed within HLA-allele-positive subsets. For co-occurrence clustering, repertoires with fewer than 30,000 or more than 120,000 public chains were excluded, along with four to six repertoires with anomalous nucleotide sharing. Here the immuneACCESS table is served through TCRdb, limited to in-frame sequences with V and J called. Missing clones are a known gap in these copies; in checked studies unresolved V genes cover under half, and the rest lacks a known reason. V, J and clone size reflect that table, while D and trimming were determined from the DNA. This sample gives fewer than 300,000 clones in total; 70% to 90% of them show up just once. The ten largest make up around 4% of the sample.

The entry originates in a study of cytomegalovirus exposure and HLA in healthy donors (dated by TCRdb to the late 2010s). Background on the whole study: According to an earlier analysis of 587 of the donors, about 190 million T cells yielded roughly 110 million unique TCR beta sequences and about 300 Gb of sequence data. An early release covering about 600 HLA-typed donors comprised 250 to 350 gigabases of sequencing data and approximately 80 million unique TCR sequences. The genetic ancestry cluster associated with self-reported Caucasian donors included 81% of the 398 genotyped donors. The study aimed to test whether signatures of past pathogen exposure could be identified by cataloging public T cell receptors. The study used immunosequencing to profile the T cell repertoires of 600 to 850 subjects and linked those repertoires to cytomegalovirus serostatus. A separate validation cohort of over a hundred different subjects was used in addition to the approximately 610-subject first cohort. To predict cytomegalovirus infection status, the study combined high-throughput TCR immunosequencing, statistical association of individual TCRs with disease status, and machine learning. A later analysis re-examined previously published TCR beta repertoires from hundreds of donors and added high-resolution HLA genotyping to investigate patterns of TCR occurrence. Rather than using new phenotypic data, the later analysis identified candidate immune exposures from TCR beta sequences and from how often those sequences occurred across donors. In an earlier analysis of 500 to 650 of the donors, high-throughput TCR beta sequencing was used to judge whether each TCR beta V gene segment behaved as functional or pseudogenic. Donor age, sex, ethnicity and CMV serostatus were compiled together with the repertoire data. A later genetic analysis took genome-wide SNP genotypes for about 65% of the 666 donors and used that subset as a discovery cohort. Every repertoire in the discovery cohort had been generated on one and the same sequencing platform. HLA typing covered class I and class II loci at four-digit resolution. The number of donors typed differed by locus, with roughly 620-640 for A, B, C, DRB1 and DQB1, over 500 for DQA1, 600 to 610 for DPA1, and 450 to 480 for DPB1. Roughly five DR-DQ haplotypes were handled as single units for association and clustering, since linkage in the cohort was strong. Across approximately 400 genotyped donors of the cohort, an average of approximately 220,000 unique TCR beta nucleotide sequences per donor were sequenced, and around 19% of those sequences were non-productive.

The study at large found these results: Three of the identified cytomegalovirus-associated TCR beta chains were confirmed in vitro to be specific for cytomegalovirus antigens. V-gene and J-gene trimming of TCR beta chains was associated with a missense DCLRE1C variant in a later genetic analysis, and the association was replicated in an independent cohort. The study gave a list of 150 to 200 TCR beta chains associated with cytomegalovirus. Most TCR sequences were seen in very few donors, while some public TCRs were found in many individuals. Cytomegalovirus status was reported to be diagnosed by the classifier with high specificity and sensitivity in both the original and validation cohorts. A later analysis reported that several top co-occurrence clusters appeared linked to parvovirus B19, influenza, CMV and Epstein-Barr virus. Because counts were too low, about 18 rarely observed V segments, including chromosome 9 orphons, were excluded from the earlier analysis of 500 to 700 of the donors. CMV serostatus was the only immune exposure information available for the cohort. Strong co-occurrence of HLA alleles, especially DR and DQ, made assigning TCR associations to individual alleles difficult. The 87-base-pair reads could not distinguish some IMGT-functional V segments, including TRBV6-2 and TRBV6-3, so those segments were excluded. A further reported finding was that TCR beta sequences accurately predicted the HLA-A and HLA-B alleles for most subjects in the first cohort. Compared with equally common non-associated chains, HLA-associated TCR beta chains in a later analysis were more clonally expanded and had lower generation probabilities. In a later analysis, TCR association rates were found to vary across HLA loci, with the most associated TCRs seen for DRB1 alleles and the fewest for HLA-C alleles. Correlated functional status among segregating V segments might be attributable to linkage disequilibrium, but an unknown experimental factor could not be ruled out. A later genetic analysis reported fewer N-insertions in productive TCRs among donors in an Asian-associated ancestry cluster than the roughly 620-donor mean. This cohort had only TCR beta chains sequenced, and the lack of alpha or paired-chain data limited which features could be detected. It was suggested by the authors that the approach could potentially be generalized to other disease states and immunological phenotypes. In an earlier analysis of roughly 500 of the donors, most TCR beta V segments appeared in productive rearrangements about 87% or about 30% of the time, broadly matching IMGT annotations. At a false discovery rate of 0.05, a later analysis linked around 15,000 TCR beta sequences to specific HLA alleles. In a later analysis, most CMV-associated TCR beta chains were found to appear HLA-restricted, with HLA associations seemingly driven largely by CMV exposure. HLA typing was unavailable for some donors at each locus, so association tests used only the typed subset. The presence/absence analyses assumed that sequencing depth was roughly uniform across donors, and that assumption may not be true. A group of highly shared sequence variants was considered likely to be a technical artifact of the sequencing pipeline.

The cohort comprised some 680 healthy bone marrow donors. Cohort members were all nominally healthy when sampled, although unrecorded immune exposures were likely present. The donor tested CMV seropositive and was one of the 289 seropositive cohort members. A peripheral blood sample was provided by each donor, and peripheral blood mononuclear cells were used for TCR beta sequencing. The Qiagen DNeasy Blood Extraction Kit was used to extract genomic DNA from the blood cell samples. Taken from the germline V gene (reference sequence), the CDR1 and CDR2 loops are SEHNR and FQNEAQ. The CDR3 sequence holds 13 residues, the cysteine and phenylalanine included. Only CDR3 DNA remains: 39 bases, in frame from the first base. V lost 5 bases and J lost 6 bases; the stretch between them is 13 bases long.

The sequencing sample was made of PBMCs. The TCR sequence derives from a man in his forties in good health and CMV-seropositive. Here the chain combines TRBV7-9 and TRBJ1-1; the D gene remains uncertain. CDR3 sequence: CASSRGGYPEAFF. In nucleotide form, the sequence is TGTGCCAGCAGCCGCGGCGGGTACCCTGAAGCTTTCTTT.